The 14 T cell receptor beta chains in this list originate from one sample, sequenced in a study of shared clonotypes between healthy human individuals. The protocol was immunoSEQ multiplex PCR, while the TCRdb copy is restricted to in-frame clones and leaves out a portion. The sample includes over a million clones, under 99% seen only once; the top ten take around 0.45%. The sample was naive CD4+ T cells sorted from blood. Subset reported: CD45RA+ positively selected. The receptors shown here come from a man aged 25 to 40 in good health.

This chain links TRBV2 with TRBJ2-2; the D call may be TRBD1 or TRBD2 (7 bases each). Trimming took off 7 bases at V and 2 bases at J, with 14 bases between the two ends. This CDR3 has 15 amino acids. The germline V gene has CDR1 SNHLY and CDR2 FYNNEI. The CDR3 protein is CASTLGGGNTGELFF. DNA of the CDR3: TGTGCCAGCACCCTGGGAGGGGGCAACACCGGGGAGCTGTTTTTT.

The chain is built from TRBV7-3 and TRBJ2-5; 9 positions match TRBD1. With 5 bases clipped from V and 6 bases from J, the junction kept 4 bases outside the gene matches. CDR1 and CDR2 from the germline V gene are SGHTA and FQGTGA. The CDR3 has 13 amino acids. The CDR3 bases are TGTGCCAGCAGCCCAGGGACAGGGCAGACCCAGTACTTC. Protein product: CASSPGTGQTQYF.

As regards this clone: This CDR3 is also generated by other DNA sequences in the sample. The V call is TRBV2, the J call TRBJ2-7; 7 bases align to TRBD2. Germline V gene data show CDR1 as SNHLY and CDR2 as FYNNEI. CDR3 length: 15 amino acids. Losses at the gene ends were 4 bases for V and 0 bases for J; bases not matched to a gene: 6. This CDR3 reads CASSVGGGSSYEQYF. The DNA for the CDR3 is TGTGCCAGCAGTGTTGGGGGAGGGAGCTCCTACGAGCAGTACTTC.

This rearrangement joins TRBV5-4 to TRBJ2-1; 8 nucleotides match TRBD2. CDR3 size: 18 residues. After removal of 0 bases from V and 4 bases from J, the junction contained 12 bases not matched to a gene. Germline-derived CDR1 and CDR2 are SGHNT and YYREEE (reference sequence). For the CDR3, the DNA is TGTGCCAGCAGCTTGGAGGCTAGCGGGCTGCCCAATTACAATGAGCAGTTCTTC. Translation: CASSLEASGLPNYNEQFF. Complete variable domain (other parts from reference TRBV5-4 and TRBJ2-1): ETGVTQSPTHLIKTRGQQVTLRCSSQSGHNTVSWYQQALGQGPQFIFQYYREEENGRGNFPPRFSGLQFPNYSSELNVNALELDDSALYLCASSLEASGLPNYNEQFFGPGTRLTVL.

In its sample, this clone was seen once. The chain links TRBV28 to TRBJ2-7; a possible D gene is TRBD1 (6 bases). Germline values: CDR1 MDHEN, CDR2 SYDVKM. This CDR3 has 14 amino acids. Trimming took off 6 bases at V and 2 bases at J, with 14 bases between the two ends. The CDR3 is CASSPTGDTYEQYF. In DNA form, the CDR3 reads TGTGCCAGCAGCCCGACAGGAGACACCTACGAGCAGTACTTC.

In its sample, this clone was seen once. The chain recombines TRBV20-1 with TRBJ2-3, with D possibly matching TRBD2 (6 bases). CDR1 DFQATT and CDR2 SNEGSKA come from the germline V gene (reference sequence). The CDR3 loop spans 11 amino acids. With 6 bases removed from V and 9 bases from J, the gap between germline ends came to 13 bases. The CDR3 sequence is CSALPAGTQYF. The CDR3 DNA is TGCAGTGCCCTCCCCGCGGGGACGCAGTATTTT.

The chain links TRBV5-1 to TRBJ2-1, with TRBD2 matching 7 bases. CDR3 length equals 15 residues. J gave up 7 bases and V 6 bases, and 13 bases lay outside the gene matches. The germline V gene has CDR1 SGHRS and CDR2 YFSETQ. The CDR3 DNA reads TGCGCCAGCACCCCGACTAGCCTAAAGAGGAATGAGCAGTTCTTC. Protein: CASTPTSLKRNEQFF.

V usage is TRBV7-2 and J usage is TRBJ2-4, with D possibly being TRBD1 or TRBD2 (6 bases each). In germline, CDR1 is SGHTA, CDR2 FQGNSA. The CDR3 loop spans 17 amino acids. Trimming left V 7 bases short and J 0 bases short, with 19 bases between. The CDR3 nucleotides are TGTGCCAGCACCGGGGGCCTACGGGCCTTAGCCAAAAACATTCAGTACTTC. It translates to CASTGGLRALAKNIQYF.

The chain uses TRBV2 and TRBJ2-1, with 12 positions matching TRBD2. The CDR3 loop spans 14 amino acids. The trim removed 11 bases at V and 6 bases at J, leaving 8 bases unmatched. The germline V gene has CDR1 SNHLY and CDR2 FYNNEI. CDR3 nucleotides: TGTGCCTTTAACCCGGGACTAGCGGGCAATGAGCAGTTCTTC. It yields the protein CAFNPGLAGNEQFF. Full variable domain (rest looked up from reference TRBV2 and TRBJ2-1): EPEVTQTPSHQVTQMGQEVILRCVPISNHLYFYWYRQILGQKVEFLVSFYNNEISEKSEIFDDQFSVERPDGSNFTLKIRSTKLEDSAMYFCAFNPGLAGNEQFFGPGTRLTVL.

V is TRBV18 and J is TRBJ1-2; D gene unclear. V dropped 3 bases and J dropped 4 bases, with 9 bases sitting between them. Germline V CDR1 and CDR2: KGHSH, LQKENI. The CDR3 totals 13 residues. CDR3 residues: CASSPRELYGYTF. The CDR3, as DNA: TGTGCCAGCTCACCTCGGGAACTCTATGGCTACACCTTC. The variable domain in full, with the rest retrieved from reference TRBV18 and TRBJ1-2, is NAGVMQNPRHLVRRRGQEARLRCSPMKGHSHVYWYRQLPEEGLKFMVYLQKENIIDESGMPKERFSAEFPKEGPSILRIQQVVRGDSAAYFCASSPRELYGYTFGSGTRLTVV.

J is TRBJ2-2 and V is TRBV5-1; possible D gene TRBD2, 6 bases. CDR1 is SGHRS, CDR2 YFSETQ, per germline. This CDR3 region has 15 residues. V gave up 3 bases and J gave up 3 bases, with 12 bases separating them. CDR3 in amino acids: CASSWGLQDTGELFF. DNA for the CDR3: TGCGCCAGCAGCTGGGGACTCCAAGACACCGGGGAGCTGTTTTTT.

V usage is TRBV4-2 and J usage is TRBJ2-1; the match to TRBD2 covers 11 bases. The V gene end was trimmed by 2 bases and the J gene end by 1 base; junction bases not matched to a gene: 4. Germline assignment: CDR1 LGHNA and CDR2 YNFKEQ. The CDR3 is 17 amino acids. In DNA form, the CDR3 reads TGTGCCAGCAGCCAATCTACTAGCGGGAGTTCCTACAATGAGCAGTTCTTC. Translation: CASSQSTSGSSYNEQFF.

Here the CDR3 DNA reads TGTGCCAGCAGCCCCGGACCCTCGAGCTCCTACAATGAGCAGTTCTTC. Translating gives CASSPGPSSSYNEQFF. The chain recombines TRBV7-2 with TRBJ2-1; D is unresolved. Trimming took off 5 bases at V and 0 bases at J, with 14 bases between the two ends. Germline lookup yields CDR1 SGHTA and CDR2 FQGNSA. This CDR3 is 16 amino acids long. Drawing the rest from reference TRBV7-2 and TRBJ2-1, the complete variable domain is GAGVSQSPSNKVTEKGKDVELRCDPISGHTALYWYRQSLGQGLEFLIYFQGNSAPDKSGLPSDRFSAERTGGSVSTLTIQRTQQEDSAVYLCASSPGPSSSYNEQFFGPGTRLTVL.

This chain links TRBV2 with TRBJ2-7; TRBD1 agrees at 11 bases. This CDR3 has 14 residues. Germline lookup yields CDR1 SNHLY and CDR2 FYNNEI. V dropped 6 bases and J dropped 7; count of bases not matched to a gene: 8. DNA of the CDR3: TGTGCCAGCAGCGAGGACAGGGGGCGACGGGAGCAGTACTTC. Its protein is CASSEDRGRREQYF.